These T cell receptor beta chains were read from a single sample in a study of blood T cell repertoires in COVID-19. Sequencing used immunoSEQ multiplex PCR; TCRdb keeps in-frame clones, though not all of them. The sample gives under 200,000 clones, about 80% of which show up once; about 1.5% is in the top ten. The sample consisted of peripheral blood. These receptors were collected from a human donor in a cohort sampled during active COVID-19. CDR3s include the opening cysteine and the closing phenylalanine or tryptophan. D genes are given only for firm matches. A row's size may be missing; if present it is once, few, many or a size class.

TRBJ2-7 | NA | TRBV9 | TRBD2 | CASSVGEAGGREQYF | TGTGCCAGCAGCGTAGGTGAAGCGGGAGGACGCGAGCAGTACTTC
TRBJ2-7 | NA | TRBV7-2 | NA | CASSLHRDKPSYEQYF | TGTGCCAGCAGCCTCCACCGGGACAAACCTTCCTACGAGCAGTACTTC
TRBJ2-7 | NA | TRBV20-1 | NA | CSASGLSSSYEQYF | TGCAGTGCTAGTGGCCTTTCGAGCTCCTACGAGCAGTACTTC
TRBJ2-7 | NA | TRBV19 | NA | CASSIEGRNSYEQYF | TGTGCCAGTAGTATCGAGGGCAGGAACTCCTACGAGCAGTACTTC
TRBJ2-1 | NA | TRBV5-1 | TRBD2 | CASSLGLAGNEQFF | TGCGCCAGCAGCTTGGGTCTAGCGGGTAATGAGCAGTTCTTC
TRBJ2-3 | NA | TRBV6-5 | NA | CASSSMRASSTDTQYF | TGTGCCAGCAGTTCCATGCGGGCCTCTAGCACAGATACGCAGTATTTT
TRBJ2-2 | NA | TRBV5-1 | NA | CASSLTGGADTGELFF | TGCGCCAGCAGCTTAACAGGAGGGGCGGACACCGGGGAGCTGTTTTTT
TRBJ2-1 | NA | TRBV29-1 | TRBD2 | CSVEVGTTLPYNEQFF | TGCAGCGTTGAAGTGGGGACTACCCTTCCCTACAATGAGCAGTTCTTC
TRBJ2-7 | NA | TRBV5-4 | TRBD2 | CASSPRREVGEQYF | TGTGCCAGCAGCCCACGGCGGGAGGTAGGCGAGCAGTACTTC
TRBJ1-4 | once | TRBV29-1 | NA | CSVVAQGRGRRIGELFF | TGCAGCGTTGTGGCGCAGGGTCGAGGGAGGAGGATTGGGGAACTGTTTTTT
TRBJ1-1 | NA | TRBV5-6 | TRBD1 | CASSQRARGIYTEAFF | TGTGCCAGCAGCCAAAGAGCCAGGGGGATTTACACTGAAGCTTTCTTT